These 9 T cell receptor beta chains came from one sample sequenced in a study of cytomegalovirus exposure and HLA in healthy donors. TCRdb's table, derived via immunoSEQ multiplex PCR, lists solely in-frame clones and lacks some. Of more than 95,000 clones detected, about 88% appear once; the ten largest clones hold roughly 4.4%. The source material was PBMCs. These receptors all stem from a man in his late teens or twenties in good health and CMV-seropositive.

The J gene is TRBJ1-5, the V gene TRBV28; D is perhaps TRBD1 (5 bases). CDR3 length equals 17 residues. Germline V gene sequence: CDR1 MDHEN, CDR2 SYDVKM. The V gene lost 5 bases and the J gene lost 2 bases, with 19 bases spanning the gap. CDR3 region: CASSGRIDSARNQPQHF. The CDR3 bases are TGTGCCAGCAGTGGTAGAATTGACAGTGCCCGCAATCAGCCCCAGCATTTT. Full variable domain (remainder filled in from reference TRBV28 and TRBJ1-5): DVKVTQSSRYLVKRTGEKVFLECVQDMDHENMFWYRQDPGLGLRLIYFSYDVKMKEKGDIPEGYSVSREKKERFSLILESASTNQTSMYLCASSGRIDSARNQPQHFGDGTRLSIL.

This chain joins TRBV10-2 and TRBJ1-5, with D unclear. The germline V gene has CDR1 WSHSY and CDR2 SAAADI. The CDR3 covers 16 residues. Trimming removed 3 bases from V and 1 base from J, with 13 bases in between. CDR3 nucleotides: TGCGCCAGCAGTGACCGGGTTGCCCCGAGCAATCAGCCCCAGCATTTT. Translated, it gives CASSDRVAPSNQPQHF.

The chain recombines TRBV7-2 with TRBJ2-2, with TRBD2 matching 7 bases. Trimming removed 5 bases from V and 3 bases from J; junction bases left unmatched: 6. Germline CDR1 reads SGHTA; CDR2 reads FQGNSA. The CDR3 totals 15 residues. The CDR3 coding sequence is TGTGCCAGCAGCGGGAGGGGCTCCGACACCGGGGAGCTGTTTTTT. This codes for CASSGRGSDTGELFF.

This chain uses TRBV18 with TRBJ1-1; D may be TRBD1 (6 bases). The CDR3 contains 12 residues. Germline loops: CDR1 KGHSH, CDR2 LQKENI. Trimming pared 3 bases from V and 11 bases from J, leaving 13 bases between. The CDR3 sequence is CASSPPQGQAFF. CDR3 nucleotides: TGTGCCAGCTCACCCCCCCAGGGGCAGGCTTTCTTT.

Remarks on this clone: A read error may produce the germline difference seen at one junction end. J is TRBJ2-7 and V is TRBV7-7, with D perhaps matching TRBD2 (6 bases). The CDR3 runs 16 residues. Germline V gene lookup returns CDR1 SSHAT and CDR2 FNYEAQ (reference sequence). The DNA of the CDR3 is TGTGCTAGCAGCTTAGCTCAACGGGAGAGAAGCTACGAGCAGTACTTC. Encoded protein: CASSLAQRERSYEQYF.

This rearrangement joins TRBV6-1 to TRBJ1-5; no definite D call. The CDR3 is 17 residues long. Germline lookup yields CDR1 MNHNS and CDR2 SASEGT. V was trimmed by 4 bases and J by 0 bases, leaving 16 bases between them. This CDR3 reads CASSGHTPQYSNQPQHF. Written as DNA, the CDR3 is TGTGCCAGCAGTGGCCACACACCCCAGTATAGCAATCAGCCCCAGCATTTT.

V is TRBV7-2 and J is TRBJ1-2; D is uncertain. Germline lookup yields CDR1 SGHTA and CDR2 FQGNSA. CDR3 length equals 13 residues. Trimming stripped 1 base from V and 12 bases from J, with 15 bases between. The CDR3 nucleotides read TGTGCCAGCAGCTTAGGGTACAGCGGCTTCGACACCTTC. Translation gives CASSLGYSGFDTF. The full variable domain, in which reference TRBV7-2 and TRBJ1-2 provide the parts outside the CDR3, is GAGVSQSPSNKVTEKGKDVELRCDPISGHTALYWYRQSLGQGLEFLIYFQGNSAPDKSGLPSDRFSAERTGGSVSTLTIQRTQQEDSAVYLCASSLGYSGFDTFGSGTRLTVV.

The chain carries TRBV28 and TRBJ1-2; 7 positions match TRBD1. The CDR3 totals 14 residues. J was trimmed by 4 bases and V by 7 bases; bases with no gene match: 9. Germline V lookup: CDR1 MDHEN, CDR2 SYDVKM. The CDR3 DNA is TGTGCCAGCATTCAAACAGGGGTCTTCTATGGCTACACCTTC. Its translation is CASIQTGVFYGYTF.

The rearrangement uses TRBV23-1 and TRBJ2-7, with 8 bases matching TRBD1. TRBV23-1 is recorded as an ORF, its role being uncertain. This CDR3 is built from 16 residues. Unmatched junction bases numbered 10, after V lost 4 bases and J lost 2 bases. The CDR3 bases are TGCGCCAGCAGTCTAAGGGGTGGGACAGGTGCCTACGAGCAGTACTTC. Translating it yields CASSLRGGTGAYEQYF.